The TCR beta chain under discussion was sequenced for a study of cytomegalovirus exposure and HLA in healthy donors. Study observations and caveats: Productive status was seen about 87% or about 30% of the time for most TCR beta V segments in an earlier analysis. Per published reports, the classifier diagnosed cytomegalovirus status with high specificity and sensitivity. Information on immune exposure was restricted to one variable (CMV serostatus). A missense DCLRE1C variant was associated with V- and J-gene trimming of TCR beta chains in a later analysis, and an independent cohort replicated the association.

CDR3 length: 14 residues. Germline lookup yields CDR1 LGHNT and CDR2 FRNRAP. V shed 2 bases, J shed 7 bases, and the junction held 5 bases outside the gene matches. Both 60 Vbeta primers and 13 Jbeta primers went into the PCR. The data were produced by immunoSEQ multiplex PCR, yet TCRdb's version contains in-frame clones alone and is incomplete. This sample's table reports about 200,000 clones. Comment on this clone: Its specificity is not known.

This chain links TRBV12-5 with TRBJ1-2; 9 bases map to TRBD1. The receptor comes from a boy aged 5-17 years in good health and CMV-seronegative. The sequenced material came from PBMCs. CDR3 bases: TGTGCTAGTGGTTTGAGGACAGGGGTGGGTGGCTACACCTTC. Protein: CASGLRTGVGGYTF.